This entry is about one T cell receptor (beta chain). Sequencing was performed with immunoSEQ multiplex PCR; in TCRdb, only in-frame clones are kept and a portion is missing. The sample has 150,000 to 200,000 clones; around 87% are singletons. The data originate from a study of control samples from healthy donors and cancer patients. The V gene's germline CDR1 is DFQATT and CDR2 SNEGSKA (reference sequence). The CDR3 has 10 amino acids. The V gene lost 4 bases and the J gene lost 3 bases, with 3 bases spanning the gap. This receptor was taken from a woman aged 45-59 years in good health. Sequencing input: blood. This chain connects TRBV20-1 to TRBJ1-2; D gene uncertain. The CDR3 DNA is TGCAGTGCTATTTACTATGGCTACACCTTC. Residues: CSAIYYGYTF.